This T cell receptor beta chain was obtained from a study of cytomegalovirus exposure and HLA in healthy donors. Researchers ran the PCR with 60 Vbeta and 13 Jbeta primers. Original data processing: Approximately 72 million unique TCR beta chains, about 10 million of them shared, were counted by a later analysis. Clones were sequenced by immunoSEQ multiplex PCR, and TCRdb holds only the in-frame ones, with some missing. V and J calls and clone size come straight from that table; D and trimming were deduced from the DNA. The sample consists of 150,000 or so clones, more than 65% of them appearing once. This clone was counted a single time. The CDR3 length is 11 residues. The ends were cut back, 5 bases at V and 11 bases at J, with 9 bases in the middle. CDR1 and CDR2 from the germline V gene are KGHSH and LQKENI.

The clonotype was recovered from a man between 18 and 35 years old in good health and CMV-seropositive. Sequencing input: PBMCs. The gene calls are TRBV18 and TRBJ1-4; no clear D. This chain's CDR3 is CASSEKRKLFF. The CDR3 DNA reads as TGTGCCAGCTCAGAAAAGAGGAAACTGTTTTTT.